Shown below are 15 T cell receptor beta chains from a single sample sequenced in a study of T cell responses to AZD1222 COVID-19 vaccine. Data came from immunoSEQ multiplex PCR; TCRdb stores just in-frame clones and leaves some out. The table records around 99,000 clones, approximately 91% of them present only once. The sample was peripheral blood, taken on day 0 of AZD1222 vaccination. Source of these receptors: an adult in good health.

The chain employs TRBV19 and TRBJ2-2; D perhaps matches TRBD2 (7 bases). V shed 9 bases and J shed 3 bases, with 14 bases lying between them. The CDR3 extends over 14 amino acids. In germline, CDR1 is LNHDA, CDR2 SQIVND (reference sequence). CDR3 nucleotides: TGTGCCAGCCGCGGGGGCTCGTACACCGGGGAGCTGTTTTTT. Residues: CASRGGSYTGELFF.

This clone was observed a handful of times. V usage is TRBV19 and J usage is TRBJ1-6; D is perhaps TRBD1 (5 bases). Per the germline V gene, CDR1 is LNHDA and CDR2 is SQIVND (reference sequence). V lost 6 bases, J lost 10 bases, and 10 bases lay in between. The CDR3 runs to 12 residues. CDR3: CASRKQESPLHF. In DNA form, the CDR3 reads TGTGCCAGTAGAAAACAGGAATCACCCCTCCACTTT.

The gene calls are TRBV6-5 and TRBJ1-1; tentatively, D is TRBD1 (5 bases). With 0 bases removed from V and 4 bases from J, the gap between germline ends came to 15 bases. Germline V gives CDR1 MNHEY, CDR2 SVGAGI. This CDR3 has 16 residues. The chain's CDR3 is CASSYSVGQGSTEAFF. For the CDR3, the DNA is TGTGCCAGCAGTTACTCAGTTGGGCAGGGTAGCACTGAAGCTTTCTTT.

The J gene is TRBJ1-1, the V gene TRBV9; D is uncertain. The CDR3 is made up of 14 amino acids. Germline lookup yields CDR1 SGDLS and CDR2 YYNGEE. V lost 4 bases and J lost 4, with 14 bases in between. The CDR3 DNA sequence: TGTGCCAGCAGCCCCCCGGGTTGGGCCACTGAAGCTTTCTTT. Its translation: CASSPPGWATEAFF.

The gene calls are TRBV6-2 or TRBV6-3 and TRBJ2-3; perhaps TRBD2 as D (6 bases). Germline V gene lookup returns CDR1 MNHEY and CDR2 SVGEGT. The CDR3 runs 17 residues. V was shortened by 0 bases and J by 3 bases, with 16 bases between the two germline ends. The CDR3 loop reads CASSYSPGTGSTDTQYF. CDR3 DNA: TGTGCCAGCAGTTACTCGCCCGGGACTGGGAGTACAGATACGCAGTATTTT.

In DNA form, the CDR3 reads TGTGCCACCAGTGTCATTCCTGACATCGACAATGAGCAGTTCTTC. Translation: CATSVIPDIDNEQFF. The chain has TRBV24-1 and TRBJ2-1, with D unclear. Per the germline V gene, CDR1 is KGHDR and CDR2 is SFDVKD. The CDR3 spans 15 residues. V was cut by 5 bases and J by 5 bases, with 15 bases left in between.

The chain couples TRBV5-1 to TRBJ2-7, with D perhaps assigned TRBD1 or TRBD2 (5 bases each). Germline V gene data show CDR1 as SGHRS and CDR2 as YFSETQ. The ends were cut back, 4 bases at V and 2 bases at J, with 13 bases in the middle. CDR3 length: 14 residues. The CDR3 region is CASSPGTVAYEQYF. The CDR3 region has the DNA TGCGCCAGCAGCCCCGGGACGGTCGCCTACGAGCAGTACTTC.

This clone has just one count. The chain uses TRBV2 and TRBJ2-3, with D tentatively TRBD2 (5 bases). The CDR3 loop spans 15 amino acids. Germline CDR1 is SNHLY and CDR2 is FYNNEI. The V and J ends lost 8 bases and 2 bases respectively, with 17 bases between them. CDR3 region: CASPPGNVLTDTQYF. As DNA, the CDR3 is TGTGCCAGCCCCCCCGGGAATGTTCTCACAGATACGCAGTATTTT.

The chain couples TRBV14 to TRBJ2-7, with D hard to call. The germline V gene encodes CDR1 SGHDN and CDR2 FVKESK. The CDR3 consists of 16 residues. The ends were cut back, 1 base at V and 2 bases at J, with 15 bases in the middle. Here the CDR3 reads CASSQGLTILTYEQYF. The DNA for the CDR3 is TGTGCCAGCAGCCAAGGACTGACAATCTTGACCTACGAGCAGTACTTC.

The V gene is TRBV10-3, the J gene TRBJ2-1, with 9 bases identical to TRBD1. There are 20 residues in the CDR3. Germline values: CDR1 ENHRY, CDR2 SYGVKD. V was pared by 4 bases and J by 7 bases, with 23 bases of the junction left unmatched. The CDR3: CAISGGGLDRGAVMTNEQFF. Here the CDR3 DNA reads TGTGCCATCAGTGGGGGAGGCCTGGACAGGGGCGCCGTTATGACGAATGAGCAGTTCTTC.

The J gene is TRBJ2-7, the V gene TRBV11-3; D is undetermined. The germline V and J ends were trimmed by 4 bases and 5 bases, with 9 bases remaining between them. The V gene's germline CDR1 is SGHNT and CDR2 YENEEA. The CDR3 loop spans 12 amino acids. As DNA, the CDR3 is TGTGCCAGCAGCTCGGCTGGGGACGAGCAGTACTTC. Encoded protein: CASSSAGDEQYF. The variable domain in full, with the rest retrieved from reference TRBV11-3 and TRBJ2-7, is EAGVVQSPRYKIIEKKQPVAFWCNPISGHNTLYWYLQNLGQGPELLIRYENEEAVDDSQLPKDRFSAERLKGVDSTLKIQPAELGDSAVYLCASSSAGDEQYFGPGTRLTVT.

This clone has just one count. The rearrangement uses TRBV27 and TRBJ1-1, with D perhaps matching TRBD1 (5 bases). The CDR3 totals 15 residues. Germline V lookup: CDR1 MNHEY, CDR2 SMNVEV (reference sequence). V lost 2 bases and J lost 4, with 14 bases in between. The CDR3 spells CASSLRRQTITEAFF. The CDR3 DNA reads TGTGCCAGCAGTTTAAGGAGACAGACGATCACTGAAGCTTTCTTT.

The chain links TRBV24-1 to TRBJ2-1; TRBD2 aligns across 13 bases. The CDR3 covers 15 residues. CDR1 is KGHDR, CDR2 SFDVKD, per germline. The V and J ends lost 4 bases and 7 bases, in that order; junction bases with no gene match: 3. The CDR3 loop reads CATSEPGLAGNEQFF. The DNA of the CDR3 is TGTGCCACCAGTGAACCGGGACTAGCGGGGAATGAGCAGTTCTTC.

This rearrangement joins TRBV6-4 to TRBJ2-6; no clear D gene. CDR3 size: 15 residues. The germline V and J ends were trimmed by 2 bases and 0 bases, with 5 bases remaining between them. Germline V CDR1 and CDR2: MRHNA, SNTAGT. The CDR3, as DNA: TGTGCCAGCAGTGACGGCTACTCTGGGGCCAACGTCCTGACTTTC. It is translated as CASSDGYSGANVLTF.

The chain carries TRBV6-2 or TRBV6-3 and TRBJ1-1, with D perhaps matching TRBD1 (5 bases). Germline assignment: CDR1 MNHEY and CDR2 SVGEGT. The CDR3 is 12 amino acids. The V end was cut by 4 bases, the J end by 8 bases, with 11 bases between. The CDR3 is CASSSTGHEAFF. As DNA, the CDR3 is TGTGCCAGCAGTTCTACGGGGCACGAAGCTTTCTTT.